This TCR beta chain was recovered during a study of cytomegalovirus exposure and HLA in healthy donors. This clone has a single count. Its antigen is still unknown. The V end was cut by 0 bases, the J end by 4 bases, with 5 bases between. Germline V gives CDR1 SGHNT, CDR2 YYREEE (reference sequence). CDR3 length equals 12 residues. General study results and limits: As a later analysis showed, a missense DCLRE1C variant was linked to trimming of TCR beta V- and J-genes.

PCR involved 60 Vbeta and 13 Jbeta primers. The method was immunoSEQ multiplex PCR; TCRdb's version includes in-frame clones alone and lacks a portion of them. In the table there are 180,000 or so clones, about 69% of which are singletons. Regarding donors, all were healthy bone marrow donors. This rearrangement joins TRBV5-4 to TRBJ2-7; D gene unclear. This sequence originates from a male donor in good health and CMV-seronegative. The sample comprised PBMCs. CDR3 sequence: CASSLGTYEQYF. The CDR3 coding sequence is TGTGCCAGCAGCTTGGGTACATACGAGCAGTACTTC.